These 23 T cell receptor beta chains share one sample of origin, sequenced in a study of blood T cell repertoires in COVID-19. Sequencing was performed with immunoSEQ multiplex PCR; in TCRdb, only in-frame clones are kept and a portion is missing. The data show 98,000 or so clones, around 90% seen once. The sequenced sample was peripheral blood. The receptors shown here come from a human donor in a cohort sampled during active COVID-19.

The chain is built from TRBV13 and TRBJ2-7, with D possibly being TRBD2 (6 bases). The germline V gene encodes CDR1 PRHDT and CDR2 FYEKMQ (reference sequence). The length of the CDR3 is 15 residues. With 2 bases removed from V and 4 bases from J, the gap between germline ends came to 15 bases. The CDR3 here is CASSLSLQGGYEQYF. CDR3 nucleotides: TGTGCCAGCAGCTTATCCCTGCAGGGAGGATACGAGCAGTACTTC.

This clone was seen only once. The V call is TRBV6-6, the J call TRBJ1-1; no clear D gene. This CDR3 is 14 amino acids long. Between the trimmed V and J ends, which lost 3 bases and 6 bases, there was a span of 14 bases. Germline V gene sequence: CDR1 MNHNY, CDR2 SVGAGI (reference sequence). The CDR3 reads CASSYGDLVPEAFF. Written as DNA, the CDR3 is TGTGCCAGCAGTTATGGCGACTTAGTCCCTGAAGCTTTCTTT.

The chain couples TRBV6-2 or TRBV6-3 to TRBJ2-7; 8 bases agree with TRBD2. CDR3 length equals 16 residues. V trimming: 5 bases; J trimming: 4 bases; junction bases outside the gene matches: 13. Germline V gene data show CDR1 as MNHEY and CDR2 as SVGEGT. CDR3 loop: CASSSGSLVRRYEQYF. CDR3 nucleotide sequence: TGTGCCAGCAGTAGCGGGAGCCTTGTTCGTAGATACGAGCAGTACTTC.

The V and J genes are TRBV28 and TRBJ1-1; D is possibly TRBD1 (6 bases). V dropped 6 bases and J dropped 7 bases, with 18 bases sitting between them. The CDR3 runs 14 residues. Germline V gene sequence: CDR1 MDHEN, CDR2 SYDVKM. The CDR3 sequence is CASSRGGRSYEAFF. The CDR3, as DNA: TGTGCCAGCAGCCGCGGGGGCAGGTCTTATGAAGCTTTCTTT. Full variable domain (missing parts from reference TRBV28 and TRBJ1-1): DVKVTQSSRYLVKRTGEKVFLECVQDMDHENMFWYRQDPGLGLRLIYFSYDVKMKEKGDIPEGYSVSREKKERFSLILESASTNQTSMYLCASSRGGRSYEAFFGQGTRLTVV.

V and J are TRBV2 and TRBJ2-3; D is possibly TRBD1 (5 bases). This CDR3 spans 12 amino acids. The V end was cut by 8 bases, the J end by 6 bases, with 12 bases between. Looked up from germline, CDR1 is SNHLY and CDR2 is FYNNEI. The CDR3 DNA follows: TGTGCCAGCGGACATAATTGGGATACGCAGTATTTT. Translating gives CASGHNWDTQYF.

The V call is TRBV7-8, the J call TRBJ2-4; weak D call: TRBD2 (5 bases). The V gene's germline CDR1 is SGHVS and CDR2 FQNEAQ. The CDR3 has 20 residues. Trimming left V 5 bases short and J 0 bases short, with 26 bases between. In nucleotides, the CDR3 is TGTGCCAGCAGCCGGCCCGGGGAAGGGAGTATCGACCTAGCCAAAAACATTCAGTACTTC. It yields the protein CASSRPGEGSIDLAKNIQYF. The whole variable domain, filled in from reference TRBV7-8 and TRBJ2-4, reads GAGVSQSPRYKVAKRGQDVALRCDPISGHVSLFWYQQALGQGPEFLTYFQNEAQLDKSGLPSDRFFAERPEGSVSTLKIQRTQQEDSAVYLCASSRPGEGSIDLAKNIQYFGAGTRLSVL.

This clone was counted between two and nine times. The CDR3 DNA is TGTGCCAGCGGGAACAGGGTCTGGGGCTACACCTTC. This encodes CASGNRVWGYTF. The chain couples TRBV28 to TRBJ1-2; possible D gene TRBD1, 6 bases. Germline V lookup: CDR1 MDHEN, CDR2 SYDVKM. The ends were cut back, 8 bases at V and 8 bases at J, with 15 bases in the middle. The CDR3 runs to 12 residues.

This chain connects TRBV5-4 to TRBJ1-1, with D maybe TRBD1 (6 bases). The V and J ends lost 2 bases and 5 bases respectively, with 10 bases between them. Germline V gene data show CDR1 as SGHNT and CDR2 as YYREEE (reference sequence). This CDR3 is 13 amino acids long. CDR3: CASSLGGSTEAFF. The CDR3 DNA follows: TGTGCCAGCAGCTTAGGGGGTTCTACTGAAGCTTTCTTT.

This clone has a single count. The CDR3 loop reads CATSARIYNSPLHF. DNA of the CDR3: TGTGCCACCAGCGCGCGGATCTATAATTCACCCCTCCACTTT. The rearrangement uses TRBV15 and TRBJ1-6; D ambiguous. Germline V gene sequence: CDR1 LNHNV, CDR2 YYDKDF (reference sequence). Trimming cost V 5 bases and J 3 bases, with 8 bases left between them. This CDR3 has 14 amino acids.

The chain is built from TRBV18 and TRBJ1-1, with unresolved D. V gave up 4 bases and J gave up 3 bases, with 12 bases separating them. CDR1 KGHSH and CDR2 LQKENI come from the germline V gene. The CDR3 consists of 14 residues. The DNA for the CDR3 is TGTGCCAGCTCACGCGGGGAGACCTACACTGAAGCTTTCTTT. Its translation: CASSRGETYTEAFF. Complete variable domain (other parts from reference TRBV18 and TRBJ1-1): NAGVMQNPRHLVRRRGQEARLRCSPMKGHSHVYWYRQLPEEGLKFMVYLQKENIIDESGMPKERFSAEFPKEGPSILRIQQVVRGDSAAYFCASSRGETYTEAFFGQGTRLTVV.

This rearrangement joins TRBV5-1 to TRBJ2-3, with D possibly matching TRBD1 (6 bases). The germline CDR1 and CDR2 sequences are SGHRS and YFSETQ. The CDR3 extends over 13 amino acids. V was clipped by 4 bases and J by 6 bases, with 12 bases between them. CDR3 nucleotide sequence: TGCGCCAGCAGCGCATACGGACAGGATACGCAGTATTTT. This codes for CASSAYGQDTQYF.

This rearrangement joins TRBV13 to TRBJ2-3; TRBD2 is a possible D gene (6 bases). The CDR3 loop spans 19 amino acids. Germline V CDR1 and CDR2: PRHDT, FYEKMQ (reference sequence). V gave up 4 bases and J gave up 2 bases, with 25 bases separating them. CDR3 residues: CASSSIPGLFRAFTDTQYF. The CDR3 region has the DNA TGTGCCAGCAGCTCCATTCCGGGACTGTTTCGTGCTTTCACAGATACGCAGTATTTT. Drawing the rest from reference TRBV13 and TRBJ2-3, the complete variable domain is AAGVIQSPRHLIKEKRETATLKCYPIPRHDTVYWYQQGPGQDPQFLISFYEKMQSDKGSIPDRFSAQQFSDYHSELNMSSLELGDSALYFCASSSIPGLFRAFTDTQYFGPGTRLTVL.

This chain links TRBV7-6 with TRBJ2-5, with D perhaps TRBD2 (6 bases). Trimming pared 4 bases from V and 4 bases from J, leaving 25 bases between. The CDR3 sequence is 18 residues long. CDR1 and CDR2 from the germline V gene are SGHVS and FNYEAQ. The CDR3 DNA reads TGTGCCAGCAGCTCCACACTTAAAGGGACTGCCGGGGGAGAGACCCAGTACTTC. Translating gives CASSSTLKGTAGGETQYF.

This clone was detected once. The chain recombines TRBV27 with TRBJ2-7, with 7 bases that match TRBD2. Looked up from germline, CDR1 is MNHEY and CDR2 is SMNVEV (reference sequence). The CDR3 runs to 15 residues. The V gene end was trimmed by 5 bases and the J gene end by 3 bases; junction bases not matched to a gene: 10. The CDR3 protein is CASSHSMGGVYEQYF. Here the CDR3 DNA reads TGTGCCAGCAGTCACAGCATGGGAGGGGTCTACGAGCAGTACTTC.

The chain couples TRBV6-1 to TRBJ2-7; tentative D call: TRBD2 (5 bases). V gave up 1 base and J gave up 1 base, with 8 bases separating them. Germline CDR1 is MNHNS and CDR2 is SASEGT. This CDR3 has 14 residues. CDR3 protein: CASSEVGKSYEQYF. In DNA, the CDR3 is TGTGCCAGCAGTGAAGTCGGGAAATCCTACGAGCAGTACTTC.

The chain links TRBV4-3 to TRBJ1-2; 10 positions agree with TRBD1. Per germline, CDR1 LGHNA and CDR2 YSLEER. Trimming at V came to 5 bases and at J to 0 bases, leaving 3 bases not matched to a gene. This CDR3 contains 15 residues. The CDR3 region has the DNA TGCGCCAGCAGCTTTGGGACAGGGGCTAACTATGGCTACACCTTC. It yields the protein CASSFGTGANYGYTF.

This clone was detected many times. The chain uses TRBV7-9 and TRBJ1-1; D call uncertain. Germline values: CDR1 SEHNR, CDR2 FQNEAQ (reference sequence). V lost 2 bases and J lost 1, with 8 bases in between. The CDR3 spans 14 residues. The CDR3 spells CASSLSGSNTEAFF. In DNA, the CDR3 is TGTGCCAGCAGCTTATCAGGCTCGAACACTGAAGCTTTCTTT.

The CDR3 protein is CASRGRYRENTEAFF. The CDR3 DNA follows: TGTGCCAGCAGGGGACGATACAGGGAGAACACTGAAGCTTTCTTT. This chain connects TRBV6-5 to TRBJ1-1, with D possibly being TRBD1 (6 bases). V lost 6 bases to trimming and J lost 1 base, with 15 bases between them. CDR3 size: 15 residues. Germline CDR1 MNHEY, CDR2 SVGAGI.

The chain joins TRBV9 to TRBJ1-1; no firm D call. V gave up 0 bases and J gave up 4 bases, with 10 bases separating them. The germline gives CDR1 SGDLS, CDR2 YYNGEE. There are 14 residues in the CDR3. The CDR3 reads CASSVGVAGTEAFF. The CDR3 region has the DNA TGTGCCAGCAGCGTAGGGGTGGCAGGCACTGAAGCTTTCTTT.

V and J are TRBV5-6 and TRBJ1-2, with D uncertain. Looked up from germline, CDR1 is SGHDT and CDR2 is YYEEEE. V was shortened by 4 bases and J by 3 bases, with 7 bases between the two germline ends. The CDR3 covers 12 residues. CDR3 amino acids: CASSIRYYGYTF. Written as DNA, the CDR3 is TGTGCCAGCAGCATCAGGTACTATGGCTACACCTTC.

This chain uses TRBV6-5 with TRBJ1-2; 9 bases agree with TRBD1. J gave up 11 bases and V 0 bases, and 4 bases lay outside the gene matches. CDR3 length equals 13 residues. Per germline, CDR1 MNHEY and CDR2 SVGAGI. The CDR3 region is CASSYSGTGYYTF. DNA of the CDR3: TGTGCCAGCAGTTACTCAGGGACAGGGTATTACACCTTC.

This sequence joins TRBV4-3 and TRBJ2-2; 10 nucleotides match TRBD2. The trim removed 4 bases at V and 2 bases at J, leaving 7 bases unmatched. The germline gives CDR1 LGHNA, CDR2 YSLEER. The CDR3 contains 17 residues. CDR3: CASSRAGLADNTGELFF. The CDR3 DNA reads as TGCGCCAGCAGCCGGGCAGGACTAGCGGATAACACCGGGGAGCTGTTTTTT.

The CDR3 nucleotides are TGTGCCAGCAGTTCATCAGGGGCTACTGAAGCTTTCTTT. It is translated as CASSSSGATEAFF. J is TRBJ1-1 and V is TRBV27; weak D call: TRBD1 (6 bases). The V gene lost 4 bases and the J gene lost 5 bases, with 11 bases spanning the gap. CDR3 length: 13 residues. Germline lookup yields CDR1 MNHEY and CDR2 SMNVEV (reference sequence).